This T cell receptor (beta chain) was found in a study of T-cell memory formation after mild COVID-19. At the level of the study: TCR clusters showed largely donor specificity. General study points: CD4+ contracting clones were mainly CM and EM; CD8+ ones, EMRA. Clonal second-wave expansions that peaked on day 37 had unconfirmed SARS-CoV-2 specificity.

On this clonotype: Its specificity is not known.

Germline CDR1 reads SGDLS; CDR2 reads YYNGEE. The CDR3 sequence is 15 residues long. Trimming at V came to 4 bases and at J to 2 bases, leaving 7 bases not matched to a gene. TCRdb re-derived calls from the 5' RACE reads in MiXCR, one entry per CDR3 protein. Counted here are more than 75,000 distinct CDR3 sequences, about 14% occurring once; the ten biggest clones make up roughly 33%. The source material was PBMCs or a T cell subset sorted from them (not recorded which). The sequence derives from an adult woman who had mild COVID-19 (a few samples of this study predate the infection). Cell type and time point are not known. The V call is TRBV9, the J call TRBJ2-3; TRBD1 aligns across 7 bases. The CDR3 is CASSPPGQLTDTQYF. The CDR3 nucleotides are TGTGCCAGCAGCCCTCCGGGACAGCTCACAGATACGCAGTATTTT.